Listed below are T cell receptor beta chains from one sample, sequenced in a study of T cells in localized non-small cell lung cancer. Measured with immunoSEQ multiplex PCR; TCRdb has only the in-frame clones, and not every one. The sample has approximately 15,000 clones; around 90% are singletons. The sequencing used peripheral blood mononuclear cells, collected before any cancer treatment. The receptors here all came from a woman aged 40-75 years with stage III lung adenocarcinoma. Both conserved end residues are part of each CDR3. A D gene is named only where the DNA matches it firmly. The listing skips clone size in some rows; elsewhere it reads once, few, many or a size class.

>.|13|TRBJ1-2|.|TRBV6-1
CASSGTGNYGYTF
TGTGCCAGCAGTGGTACAGGGAACTATGGCTACACCTTC
>.|10|TRBJ2-7|.|TRBV11-3
CASSHYEQYF
TGTGCCAGCAGCCATTACGAGCAGTACTTC
>.|15|TRBJ1-2|TRBD1|TRBV27
CASSQGQGGRGGYTF
TGTGCCAGCAGTCAGGGACAGGGTGGGCGAGGTGGCTACACCTTC
>.|15|TRBJ1-1|.|TRBV21-1
CASSKARGGATEAFF
TGTGCCAGCAGCAAAGCGAGAGGGGGCGCCACTGAAGCTTTCTTT
>.|18|TRBJ2-3|TRBD1|TRBV2
CASSLYGTGQGKTDTQYF
TGTGCCAGCAGTCTATACGGGACGGGACAGGGAAAAACAGATACGCAGTATTTT
>.|13|TRBJ2-3|.|TRBV10-3
CAIGARPTDTQYF
TGTGCCATCGGGGCAAGACCCACAGATACGCAGTATTTT
>.|13|TRBJ2-7|.|TRBV19
CASSRTVSYEQYF
TGTGCCAGTAGTAGGACCGTGAGCTACGAGCAGTACTTC
>few|14|TRBJ1-1|TRBD1|TRBV27
CASAAGGEFAEAFF
TGTGCCAGCGCCGCAGGGGGTGAATTCGCTGAAGCTTTCTTT
>.|16|TRBJ2-7|TRBD2|TRBV6-1
CASSEPREDTRNEQYF
TGTGCCAGCAGTGAACCGCGGGAGGATACGAGGAACGAGCAGTACTTC
>.|13|TRBJ1-5|.|TRBV30
CAWSASSNQPQHF
TGTGCCTGGAGTGCTTCCAGCAATCAGCCCCAGCATTTT
>.|15|TRBJ1-2|.|TRBV9
CASSVPPSGGRGYTF
TGTGCCAGCAGCGTACCTCCCAGCGGGGGGAGGGGCTACACCTTC
>.|11|TRBJ2-1|.|TRBV6-5
CASSAQNEQFF
TGTGCCAGCAGCGCACAGAATGAGCAGTTCTTC
>.|16|TRBJ2-2|.|TRBV6-5
CASSYSGGPNTGELFF
TGTGCCAGCAGTTACTCTGGGGGCCCGAACACCGGGGAGCTGTTTTTT
>.|17|TRBJ2-2|.|TRBV5-1
CASSPGGRYSNTGELFF
TGCGCCAGCAGCCCGGGCGGGCGGTATTCGAACACCGGGGAGCTGTTTTTT
>once|13|TRBJ2-5|TRBD2|TRBV19
CASSMGGKKTQYF
TGTGCCAGTAGTATGGGAGGGAAAAAGACCCAGTACTTC
>few|15|TRBJ1-2|.|TRBV6-1
CASSDSVGRAYGYTF
TGTGCCAGCAGTGATTCGGTGGGAAGGGCGTATGGCTACACCTTC
>.|16|TRBJ1-1|.|TRBV28
CASSSLRGGFDTEAFF
TGTGCCAGCAGCTCCCTAAGGGGGGGGTTCGACACTGAAGCTTTCTTT
>.|16|TRBJ2-3|.|TRBV6-4
CASSDSWSLSTDTQYF
TGTGCCAGCAGTGACTCTTGGTCCCTTAGCACAGATACGCAGTATTTT
>once|12|TRBJ2-3|.|TRBV6-6
CASSTVTDTQYF
TGTGCCAGCAGTACGGTCACAGATACGCAGTATTTT
>.|12|TRBJ1-3|.|TRBV6-4
CASSDNGDTIYF
TGTGCCAGCAGTGACAATGGAGACACCATATATTTT
>few|15|TRBJ1-5|TRBD1|TRBV2
CASSENRGSNQPQHF
TGTGCCAGCAGTGAAAACAGGGGTAGCAATCAGCCCCAGCATTTT
>.|17|TRBJ1-4|TRBD1|TRBV27
CASSLMGRGTGYEKLFF
TGTGCCAGCAGTTTAATGGGACGCGGGACAGGTTATGAAAAACTGTTTTTT
>few|14|TRBJ2-5|.|TRBV6-1
CASKRGWRQETQYF
TGTGCCAGCAAAAGGGGGTGGCGCCAAGAGACCCAGTACTTC
>.|16|TRBJ1-5|TRBD1|TRBV28
CASSLYTGGRGQPQHF
TGTGCCAGCAGTTTGTACACAGGGGGGCGAGGTCAGCCCCAGCATTTT
>.|14|TRBJ2-5|.|TRBV5-1
CASSPGASQETQYF
TGCGCCAGCAGCCCCGGGGCTTCCCAAGAGACCCAGTACTTC
>.|15|TRBJ1-6|.|TRBV7-2
CASSSQGRYNSPLHF
TGTGCCAGCAGCTCACAGGGTCGTTATAATTCACCCCTCCACTTT
>.|13|TRBJ1-1|TRBD1|TRBV11-3
CASSKRQGTEAFF
TGTGCCAGCAGCAAAAGACAGGGCACTGAAGCTTTCTTT
>.|13|TRBJ1-2|.|TRBV19
CASSIGHPYGYTF
TGTGCCAGTAGTATCGGCCACCCCTATGGCTACACCTTC
>few|15|TRBJ2-7|TRBD2|TRBV11-3
CASSQTSGKSYEQYF
TGTGCCAGCAGCCAGACTAGCGGGAAGTCCTACGAGCAGTACTTC
>few|14|TRBJ2-3|.|TRBV6-1
CASRMAEGTDTQYF
TGTGCCAGCAGGATGGCGGAAGGCACAGATACGCAGTATTTT
>.|12|TRBJ1-1|.|TRBV5-5
CASSFWKGEAFF
TGTGCCAGCAGCTTTTGGAAGGGTGAAGCTTTCTTT